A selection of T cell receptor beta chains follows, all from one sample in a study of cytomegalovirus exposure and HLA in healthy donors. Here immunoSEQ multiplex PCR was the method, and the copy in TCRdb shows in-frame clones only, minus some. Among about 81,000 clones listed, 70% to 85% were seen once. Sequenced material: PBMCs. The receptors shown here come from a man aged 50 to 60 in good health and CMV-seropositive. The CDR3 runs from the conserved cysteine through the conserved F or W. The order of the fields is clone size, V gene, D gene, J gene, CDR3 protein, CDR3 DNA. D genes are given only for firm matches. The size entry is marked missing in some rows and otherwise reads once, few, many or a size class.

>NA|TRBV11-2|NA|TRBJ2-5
CASSLAGAGETQYF
TGTGCCAGCAGCTTAGCAGGGGCTGGGGAGACCCAGTACTTC
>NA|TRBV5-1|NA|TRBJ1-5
CASSLREGQPQHF
TGCGCCAGCAGCTTAAGGGAGGGGCAGCCCCAGCATTTT
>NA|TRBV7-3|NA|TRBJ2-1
CASSLWGGSTYNEQFF
TGTGCCAGCAGCTTATGGGGTGGGAGCACCTACAATGAGCAGTTCTTC
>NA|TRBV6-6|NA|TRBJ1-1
CASSDSLRSRTPAFF
TGTGCCAGCAGCGACAGCCTTAGATCACGAACCCCGGCTTTCTTT
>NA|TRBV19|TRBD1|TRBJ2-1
CASTPRDRAINEQFF
TGTGCCAGTACTCCCCGGGACAGGGCCATCAATGAGCAGTTCTTC
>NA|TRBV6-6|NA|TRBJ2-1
CASSLANEQFF
TGTGCCAGCAGTTTGGCAAATGAGCAGTTCTTC
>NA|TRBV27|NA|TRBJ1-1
CASSSLGQLNTEAFF
TGTGCCAGCAGTTCCCTCGGACAGTTGAACACTGAAGCTTTCTTT
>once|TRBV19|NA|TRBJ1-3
CASFTPGLMDTIYF
TGTGCCAGTTTCACGCCAGGGTTGATGGACACCATATATTTT
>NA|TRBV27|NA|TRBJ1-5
CASSSPQRGGNQPQHF
TGTGCCAGCAGTTCCCCTCAGAGGGGGGGGAATCAGCCCCAGCATTTT
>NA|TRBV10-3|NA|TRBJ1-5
CAIDDRLSNQPQHF
TGTGCCATCGATGACAGGCTAAGCAATCAGCCCCAGCATTTT
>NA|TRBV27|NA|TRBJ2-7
CASSLYSSYEQYF
TGTGCCAGCAGTTTATATAGCAGCTACGAGCAGTACTTC
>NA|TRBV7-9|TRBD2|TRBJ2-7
CASSFQTSGRAYEQYF
TGTGCCAGCAGCTTCCAGACTAGCGGGAGGGCCTATGAGCAGTACTTC
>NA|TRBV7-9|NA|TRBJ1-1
CASSLVGQTEAFF
TGTGCCAGCAGCTTAGTTGGACAGACAGAAGCTTTCTTT
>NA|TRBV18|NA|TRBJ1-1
CASSPQAGAEAFF
TGTGCCAGCTCACCACAAGCCGGGGCTGAAGCTTTCTTT
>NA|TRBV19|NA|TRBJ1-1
CASTEPGTKAFF
TGTGCCAGTACTGAGCCAGGAACAAAAGCTTTCTTT
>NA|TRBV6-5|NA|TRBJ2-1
CASSSPSHNEQFF
TGTGCCAGCAGTTCCCCCTCCCACAATGAGCAGTTCTTC
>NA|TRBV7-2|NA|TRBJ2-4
CASTLGGIGAAENSQYF
TGTGCCAGCACCCTAGGGGGAATCGGGGCGGCCGAGAACAGTCAGTACTTC
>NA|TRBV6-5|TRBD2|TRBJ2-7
CASRGRVWEQYF
TGTGCCAGCAGGGGGAGGGTATGGGAGCAGTACTTC
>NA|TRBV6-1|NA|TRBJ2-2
CASSEALSSDVGELFF
TGTGCCAGCAGTGAAGCCCTTTCTAGCGATGTCGGGGAGCTGTTTTTT
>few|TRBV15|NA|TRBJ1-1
CATSRDGGHTEAFF
TGTGCCACCAGCAGAGATGGAGGGCACACTGAAGCTTTCTTT
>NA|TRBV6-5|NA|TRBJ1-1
CASSYAAIVNTEAFF
TGTGCCAGCAGTTACGCTGCAATAGTGAACACTGAAGCTTTCTTT
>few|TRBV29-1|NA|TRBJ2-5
CSVGGLHQETQYF
TGCAGCGTTGGAGGGCTCCACCAAGAGACCCAGTACTTC